The next 30 T cell receptor beta chains were all read from a single sample in a study of T cells in Graves' hyperthyroidism and ophthalmopathy. Amplification of TCR beta CDR3 regions used RNA as the template. First-round RT-PCR targeting the TCR CDR3 was performed with the HTBI primer set. TCRdb recomputed calls from the multiplex PCR reads with MiXCR, one row per CDR3 protein. Of approximately 400,000 distinct CDR3 sequences listed, about 20% are singletons. The sample comprised blood. The source is a woman aged 18 to 35 with Graves' hyperthyroidism.

A few counts support this clonotype. The chain couples TRBV20-1 to TRBJ1-2; D call uncertain. The CDR3 has 12 amino acids. Germline V gene data show CDR1 as DFQATT and CDR2 as SNEGSKA (reference sequence). The V end lost 2 bases, the J end lost 4 bases, and 8 bases lay between the germline ends. CDR3 amino acids: CSARSDPYGYTF. CDR3 DNA: TGCAGTGCTAGAAGTGACCCCTATGGCTACACCTTC.

The table lists this clonotype with many counts. V gene TRBV19 combines with J gene TRBJ1-5, with TRBD1 identical over 8 bases. Germline lookup yields CDR1 LNHDA and CDR2 SQIVND (reference sequence). The J segment lost 2 bases and the V segment lost 5 bases, leaving 8 bases of the junction unmatched. The CDR3 has 16 amino acids. CDR3: CASSLRGRRGNQPQHF. CDR3 coding DNA: TGTGCCAGTAGTCTCAGGGGGCGGAGGGGCAATCAGCCCCAGCATTTT.

This clonotype was detected many times. The genes are TRBV18 and TRBJ2-7, with 9 nucleotides matching TRBD1. Germline V lookup: CDR1 KGHSH, CDR2 LQKENI. The CDR3 runs 15 residues. V lost 5 bases and J lost 4; bases outside the gene matches: 9. CDR3 amino acids: CASSLGTGIGYEQYF. CDR3 coding DNA: TGTGCCAGCTCATTGGGGACAGGGATTGGGTACGAGCAGTACTTC.

About this clonotype itself: At one end the junction does not follow the germline gene, possibly because of a read error. This chain joins TRBV29-1 and TRBJ2-7; tentatively, D is TRBD1 (5 bases). Germline CDR1 is SQVTM and CDR2 is ANQGSEA. The CDR3 sequence is 13 residues long. The CDR3 nucleotides are TGCAGCGTTGAGGAGACAGTGCACAACGAGCAGCACTTC. Residues: CSVEETVHNEQHF.

This rearrangement joins TRBV4-1 to TRBJ2-7; unclear D gene. Germline CDR1 is MGHRA and CDR2 is YSYEKL. The V gene lost 5 bases and the J gene lost 0 bases, with 11 bases spanning the gap. CDR3 length: 14 amino acids. CDR3 in amino acids: CASSYRTASYEQYF. The CDR3 nucleotides are TGCGCCAGCAGCTATCGAACGGCCTCCTACGAGCAGTACTTC.

In this sample, this clonotype turned up many times. The rearrangement uses TRBV20-1 and TRBJ2-5; D call uncertain. This CDR3 has 9 amino acids. In germline, CDR1 is DFQATT, CDR2 SNEGSKA (reference sequence). The CDR3 region has the DNA TGCAGCCCCGCGTGGCCCCAGTACTTC. It encodes CSPAWPQYF.

This clonotype was seen more than once but under ten times. The chain uses TRBV11-3 and TRBJ1-1; D not certain. Germline CDR1 is SGHNT and CDR2 is YENEEA. The CDR3 contains 14 residues. V lost 5 bases and J 0 bases, leaving 10 bases between the germline ends. The CDR3 spells CASSRGKMNTEAFF. Here the CDR3 DNA reads TGTGCCAGCAGCAGAGGAAAAATGAACACTGAAGCTTTCTTT.

The CDR3 DNA follows: TGTGCCTCTGCTTCTCAGGGTATAGGTGACGAGCAGTACTTC. This gives the protein CASASQGIGDEQYF. The rearrangement links TRBV10-3 to TRBJ2-7; tentatively, D is TRBD1 (5 bases). Germline V gene data show CDR1 as ENHRY and CDR2 as SYGVKD. The V and J ends lost 11 bases and 5 bases respectively, with 22 bases between them. The length of the CDR3 is 14 residues.

Many counts were recorded for this clonotype. The J gene is TRBJ2-7, the V gene TRBV11-2; D not certain. Trimming took 5 bases from V and 4 from J, leaving 12 bases between them. Germline values: CDR1 SGHAT, CDR2 FQNNGV. CDR3 length equals 13 residues. This CDR3 is CASSQVHGYEQYF. CDR3 bases: TGTGCCAGCAGCCAAGTTCACGGTTACGAGCAGTACTTC.

This clonotype was counted many times. This chain connects TRBV27 to TRBJ1-2; maybe TRBD1 (5 bases). The CDR3 covers 14 residues. Deletions cut 2 bases from V and 4 bases from J, with 11 bases between. CDR1 and CDR2 from the germline V gene are MNHEY and SMNVEV (reference sequence). The CDR3 region has the DNA TGTGCCAGCAGTTTAGGGGACGGTATCTATGGCTACACCTTC. This codes for CASSLGDGIYGYTF.

This clonotype was counted many times. V gene TRBV20-1 combines with J gene TRBJ1-2; no clear D. The germline CDR1 and CDR2 sequences are DFQATT and SNEGSKA (reference sequence). The CDR3 spans 10 residues. Trimming left V 0 bases short and J 7 bases short, with 3 bases between. CDR3 DNA sequence: TGCAGTGCTAGAGATCTTGGCTACACCTTC. Protein: CSARDLGYTF.

This clonotype was counted at least ten times. J is TRBJ2-7 and V is TRBV15; TRBD1 matches 7 bases. The germline V gene encodes CDR1 LNHNV and CDR2 YYDKDF (reference sequence). V shed 3 bases and J 5 bases; nucleotides not matched to a gene: 7. This CDR3 region has 14 residues. As DNA, the CDR3 is TGTGCCACCAGCAGGACAGGGTTTCCTAACGAGCAGTACTTC. It encodes CATSRTGFPNEQYF. Filled out from reference TRBV15 and TRBJ2-7, the complete variable domain reads DAMVIQNPRYQVTQFGKPVTLSCSQTLNHNVMYWYQQKSSQAPKLLFHYYDKDFNNEADTPDNFQSRRPNTSFCFLDIRSPGLGDTAMYLCATSRTGFPNEQYFGPGTRLTVT.

This chain links TRBV29-1 with TRBJ2-5; D may be TRBD1 (6 bases). The germline CDR1 and CDR2 sequences are SQVTM and ANQGSEA. V was clipped by 7 bases and J by 7 bases, with 13 bases between them. The CDR3 is made up of 11 amino acids. The CDR3 here is CSAKLGGTQYF. The CDR3 DNA sequence: TGCAGCGCGAAATTAGGGGGGACCCAGTACTTC.

There are many counts of this clonotype. J is TRBJ1-2 and V is TRBV7-3; D may be TRBD1 (5 bases). The length of the CDR3 is 13 residues. Per the germline V gene, CDR1 is SGHTA and CDR2 is FQGTGA. Trimming shortened V by 5 bases and J by 4 bases, and 11 bases separated the two germline ends. This CDR3 reads CASSLGDGYGYTF. The CDR3 bases are TGTGCCAGCAGCCTCGGGGACGGCTATGGCTACACCTTC.

This clonotype has only one observation. This chain links TRBV29-1 with TRBJ2-7, with TRBD1 matching over 7 bases. V was pared by 7 bases and J by 2 bases, with 5 bases of the junction left unmatched. The CDR3 is 12 residues long. The germline V gene encodes CDR1 SQVTM and CDR2 ANQGSEA. The CDR3 spells CSARDSPYEQYF. In nucleotides, the CDR3 is TGCAGCGCCCGGGACAGTCCCTACGAGCAGTACTTC.

This clonotype appeared many times. This chain links TRBV6-1 with TRBJ1-1; TRBD1 is a possible D gene (6 bases). Germline CDR1 MNHNS, CDR2 SASEGT. There are 16 residues in the CDR3. V was pared by 2 bases and J by 0 bases, with 13 bases between. CDR3 DNA: TGTGCCAGCAGTGAATTCATTGGGGGCATGAACACTGAAGCTTTCTTT. It encodes CASSEFIGGMNTEAFF.

This clonotype appeared many times. V gene TRBV6-5 combines with J gene TRBJ1-1; D gene unclear. CDR3 length equals 15 residues. Between the trimmed V and J ends, which lost 6 bases and 5 bases, there was a span of 19 bases. Germline V gives CDR1 MNHEY, CDR2 SVGAGI. The CDR3 spells CASSYDQGIGTEAFF. CDR3 bases: TGTGCCAGCAGCTACGATCAAGGGATCGGAACTGAAGCTTTCTTT.

This clonotype appeared many times. The chain combines TRBV24-1 with TRBJ2-2, with TRBD1 identical over 7 bases. The CDR3 is 17 residues long. Trimming removed 5 bases from V and 0 bases from J; junction bases left unmatched: 8. Germline V gives CDR1 KGHDR, CDR2 SFDVKD. The CDR3 region is CATSAHGQASNTGELFF. The DNA of the CDR3 is TGTGCCACCAGTGCCCATGGACAGGCCTCGAACACCGGGGAGCTGTTTTTT.

This clonotype was recorded a few times. This chain joins TRBV2 and TRBJ2-1, with a weak D call TRBD1 (6 bases). From germline, CDR1 is SNHLY and CDR2 FYNNEI. This CDR3 comprises 16 residues. V lost 7 bases and J 1 base, leaving 17 bases between the germline ends. CDR3 region: CASIRGQTGSYNEQFF. The CDR3 DNA reads as TGTGCCAGCATCCGAGGACAAACAGGGTCCTACAATGAGCAGTTCTTC.

At least ten counts were recorded for this clonotype. The chain has TRBV12-3 or TRBV12-4 and TRBJ1-1; TRBD1 agrees at 9 bases. This CDR3 contains 14 residues. V lost 8 bases and J lost 4; bases outside the gene matches: 8. CDR3 bases: TGTGCCAGCTCCAAGGGGGACAGGGTCACTGAAGCTTTCTTT. Translated: CASSKGDRVTEAFF.

This clonotype was recorded at least ten times. The rearrangement links TRBV6-1 to TRBJ2-5; D is unclear. Germline CDR1 is MNHNS and CDR2 is SASEGT. Trimming shortened V by 1 base and J by 5 bases, and 11 bases separated the two germline ends. The CDR3 is 14 residues long. The CDR3 region is CASSEGVEVETQYF. Here the CDR3 DNA reads TGTGCCAGCAGTGAAGGAGTAGAAGTGGAGACCCAGTACTTC.

This clonotype was seen ten or more times. This chain joins TRBV2 and TRBJ2-5, with TRBD1 identical over 9 bases. V dropped 7 bases and J dropped 5; count of bases not matched to a gene: 8. Germline assignment: CDR1 SNHLY and CDR2 FYNNEI. CDR3 length equals 14 residues. CDR3 sequence reads: CASTEDRGTETQYF. CDR3 nucleotides: TGTGCCAGCACCGAGGACAGGGGAACGGAGACCCAGTACTTC.

This clonotype was detected ten times or more. V usage is TRBV6-1 and J usage is TRBJ1-2; a possible D gene is TRBD1 (5 bases). The length of the CDR3 is 14 residues. Germline lookup yields CDR1 MNHNS and CDR2 SASEGT. V shed 3 bases and J shed 3 bases, with 11 bases lying between them. The CDR3 sequence is CASSERGAYYGYTF. As DNA, the CDR3 is TGTGCCAGCAGTGAGCGGGGCGCCTACTATGGCTACACCTTC.

This clonotype was seen many times. CDR3 DNA sequence: TGTGCCACCAGTGTGGGACAGAACTACGAGCAGTACTTC. Its protein product is CATSVGQNYEQYF. The V call is TRBV24-1, the J call TRBJ2-7, with 7 nucleotides matching TRBD1. The CDR3 is 13 amino acids. The germline CDR1 and CDR2 sequences are KGHDR and SFDVKD. Trimming cost V 5 bases and J 3 bases; bases outside gene matches: 3.

In this sample, this clonotype turned up a few times. A read error may account for a junction end that differs from germline. V usage is TRBV20-1 and J usage is TRBJ1-2; D possibly corresponds to TRBD1 (5 bases). The CDR3 covers 14 residues. The germline V gene encodes CDR1 DFQATT and CDR2 SNEGSKA (reference sequence). CDR3 residues: CRARDVGLGYGYTF. The CDR3 DNA sequence: TGCCGTGCTAGAGACGTGGGGCTGGGCTATGGCTACACCTTC.

J is TRBJ2-7 and V is TRBV24-1, with a possible D match to TRBD1 (6 bases). This CDR3 region has 15 residues. Trimming shortened V by 2 bases and J by 3 bases, and 13 bases separated the two germline ends. The germline gives CDR1 KGHDR, CDR2 SFDVKD. The CDR3 DNA is TGTGCCACCAGTGATTCCGGACAGACAAACTACGAGCAGTACTTC. Translated: CATSDSGQTNYEQYF.

Many counts were recorded for this clonotype. The chain couples TRBV5-1 to TRBJ1-1; weak D call: TRBD1 (6 bases). Trimming took 0 bases from V and 1 from J, leaving 10 bases between them. The CDR3 runs 15 residues. CDR1 and CDR2 (germline): SGHRS, YFSETQ. This CDR3 reads CASSLADRRNTEAFF. In nucleotides, the CDR3 is TGCGCCAGCAGCTTGGCTGACAGGCGGAACACTGAAGCTTTCTTT.

J is TRBJ1-2 and V is TRBV12-3 or TRBV12-4; D gene uncertain. V was trimmed by 8 bases and J by 2 bases, leaving 15 bases between them. There are 14 residues in the CDR3. DNA for the CDR3: TGTGCCAGCCTTAAGGACGAAATCAACTATGGCTACACCTTC. It is translated as CASLKDEINYGYTF.

The chain combines TRBV20-1 with TRBJ2-5; D might be TRBD1 (5 bases). CDR3 length: 12 residues. CDR1 and CDR2 (germline): DFQATT, SNEGSKA (reference sequence). V lost 5 bases and J 0 bases, leaving 7 bases between the germline ends. The CDR3 protein is CSASGYQETQYF. The CDR3 coding sequence is TGCAGTGCTTCAGGGTACCAAGAGACCCAGTACTTC.

This clonotype has more than one count but fewer than ten. The gene calls are TRBV9 and TRBJ1-2, with D possibly TRBD1 on 6 matching bases. Per germline, CDR1 SGDLS and CDR2 YYNGEE. This CDR3 has 15 residues. V was pared by 3 bases and J by 4 bases, with 16 bases between. This CDR3 is CASSARDKTLYGYTF. The CDR3 nucleotides read TGTGCCAGCAGCGCCAGGGACAAAACCCTCTATGGCTACACCTTC.